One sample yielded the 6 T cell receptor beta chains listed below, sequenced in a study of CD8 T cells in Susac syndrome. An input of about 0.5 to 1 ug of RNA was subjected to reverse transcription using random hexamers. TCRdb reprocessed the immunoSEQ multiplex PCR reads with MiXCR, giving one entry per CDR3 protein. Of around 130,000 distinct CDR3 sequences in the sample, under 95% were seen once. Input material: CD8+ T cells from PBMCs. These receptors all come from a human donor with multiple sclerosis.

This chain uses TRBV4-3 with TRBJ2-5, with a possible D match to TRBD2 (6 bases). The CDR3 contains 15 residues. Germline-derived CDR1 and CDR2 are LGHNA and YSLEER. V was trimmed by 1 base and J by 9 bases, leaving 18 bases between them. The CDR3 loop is CASSQGWSGSRAQYF. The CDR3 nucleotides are TGCGCCAGCAGCCAAGGGTGGAGCGGGTCACGGGCCCAGTACTTC.

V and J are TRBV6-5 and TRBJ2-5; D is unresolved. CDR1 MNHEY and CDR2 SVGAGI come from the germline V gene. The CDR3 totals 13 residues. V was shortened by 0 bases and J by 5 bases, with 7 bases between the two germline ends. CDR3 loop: CASSYSIRETQYF. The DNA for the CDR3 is TGTGCCAGCAGTTACTCAATAAGGGAGACCCAGTACTTC.

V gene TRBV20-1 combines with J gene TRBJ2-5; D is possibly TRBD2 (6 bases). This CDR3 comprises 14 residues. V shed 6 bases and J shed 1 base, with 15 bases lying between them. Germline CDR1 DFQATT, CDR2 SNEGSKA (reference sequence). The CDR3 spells CSAILADIQETQYF. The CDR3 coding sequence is TGCAGTGCGATACTAGCAGATATCCAAGAGACCCAGTACTTC.

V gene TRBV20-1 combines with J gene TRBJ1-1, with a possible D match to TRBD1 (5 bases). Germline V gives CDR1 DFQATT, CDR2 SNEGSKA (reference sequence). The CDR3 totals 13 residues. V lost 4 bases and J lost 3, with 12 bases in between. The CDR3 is CSATDSIHTEAFF. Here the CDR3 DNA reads TGCAGTGCTACAGACAGCATACACACTGAAGCTTTCTTT.

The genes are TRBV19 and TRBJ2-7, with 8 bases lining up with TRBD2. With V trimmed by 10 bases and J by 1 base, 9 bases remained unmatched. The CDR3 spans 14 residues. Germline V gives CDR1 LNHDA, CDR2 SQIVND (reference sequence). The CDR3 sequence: CATVPTSDSYEQYF. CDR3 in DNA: TGTGCCACCGTTCCGACTAGCGATTCCTACGAGCAGTACTTC.

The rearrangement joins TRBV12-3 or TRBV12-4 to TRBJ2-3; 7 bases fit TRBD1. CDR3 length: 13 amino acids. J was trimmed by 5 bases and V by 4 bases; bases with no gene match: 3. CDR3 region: CASSWAGGDTQYF. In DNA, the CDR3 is TGTGCCAGCAGTTGGGCAGGGGGAGATACGCAGTATTTT.